Listed below are T cell receptor beta chains from one sample, sequenced in a study of blood T cell repertoires in COVID-19. TCRdb's copy holds only in-frame clones and misses some; the assay was immunoSEQ multiplex PCR. The table shows 150,000 to 200,000 clones, with about 80% occurring only once. The sample comprised peripheral blood. All receptors come from a man aged 55 to 70 with acute or convalescent COVID-19. Both conserved end residues are part of each CDR3. The D gene is left open where the match is weak. Expanded clones are given a class, and other clones once, few, many or no size at all.

size: NA
J: TRBJ1-6
length: 15
V: TRBV6-5
D: NA
CDR3: CASRDTGVYNSPLHF
DNA: TGTGCCAGCAGGGATACCGGGGTCTATAATTCACCCCTCCACTTT

size: NA
J: TRBJ1-2
length: 14
V: TRBV5-1
D: NA
CDR3: CASSLDRRDYGYTF
DNA: TGCGCCAGCAGCTTGGACAGGAGGGATTATGGCTACACCTTC

size: NA
J: TRBJ1-1
length: 17
V: TRBV18
D: TRBD1
CDR3: CASSPFGTGRAYTEAFF
DNA: TGTGCCAGCTCACCTTTTGGGACAGGGCGAGCTTACACTGAAGCTTTCTTT

size: NA
J: TRBJ2-1
length: 15
V: TRBV5-4
D: TRBD2
CDR3: CASSGPGTSANEQFF
DNA: TGTGCCAGCAGCGGACCCGGGACTAGCGCCAATGAGCAGTTCTTC

size: NA
J: TRBJ2-1
length: 16
V: TRBV7-3
D: TRBD2
CDR3: CASSTLAGASYNEQFF
DNA: TGTGCCAGCAGCACCCTAGCGGGGGCCTCCTACAATGAGCAGTTCTTC

size: few
J: TRBJ1-4
length: 17
V: TRBV5-4
D: NA
CDR3: CASSFLVGQGTNEKLFF
DNA: TGTGCCAGCAGCTTCTTGGTGGGGCAAGGTACTAATGAAAAACTGTTTTTT

size: few
J: TRBJ1-1
length: 14
V: TRBV6-5
D: TRBD1
CDR3: CASKTGTGTPEAFF
DNA: TGTGCCAGCAAGACCGGGACAGGGACCCCTGAAGCTTTCTTT

size: NA
J: TRBJ1-2
length: 14
V: TRBV30
D: NA
CDR3: CAWTGGAGGYGYTF
DNA: TGTGCCTGGACCGGAGGCGCCGGTGGCTATGGCTACACCTTC

size: NA
J: TRBJ1-5
length: 13
V: TRBV7-6
D: NA
CDR3: CASSLDGNQPQHF
DNA: TGTGCCAGCAGCTTAGACGGTAATCAGCCCCAGCATTTT

size: NA
J: TRBJ2-5
length: 13
V: TRBV25-1
D: NA
CDR3: CASSLQGRETQYF
DNA: TGTGCCAGCAGCCTACAGGGGAGGGAGACCCAGTACTTC

size: NA
J: TRBJ2-1
length: 15
V: TRBV9
D: TRBD2
CDR3: CATSSGSGSYNEQFF
DNA: TGTGCCACCTCTAGCGGGAGCGGCTCCTACAATGAGCAGTTCTTC

size: NA
J: TRBJ1-1
length: 13
V: TRBV6-5
D: NA
CDR3: CASRPQGNTEAFF
DNA: TGTGCCAGCAGACCGCAGGGTAACACTGAAGCTTTCTTT

size: NA
J: TRBJ2-7
length: 15
V: TRBV9
D: TRBD2
CDR3: CASSVASGGTYEQYF
DNA: TGTGCCAGCAGCGTAGCTAGCGGGGGTACCTACGAGCAGTACTTC

size: NA
J: TRBJ2-2
length: 14
V: TRBV19
D: TRBD1
CDR3: CASSRDREPGELFF
DNA: TGTGCCAGTTCCCGGGACAGGGAACCTGGGGAGCTGTTTTTT

size: NA
J: TRBJ1-2
length: 15
V: TRBV7-6
D: TRBD1
CDR3: CASSPETGGNYGYTF
DNA: TGTGCCAGCAGCCCGGAGACAGGGGGGAACTATGGCTACACCTTC

size: NA
J: TRBJ1-1
length: 14
V: TRBV3-1/TRBV3-2
D: NA
CDR3: CASSRTAQNTEAFF
DNA: TGTGCCAGCAGTCGGACAGCCCAGAACACTGAAGCTTTCTTT

size: NA
J: TRBJ1-1
length: 15
V: TRBV7-2
D: TRBD1
CDR3: CASSFTGESGTEAFF
DNA: TGTGCCAGCAGCTTTACAGGGGAAAGTGGCACTGAAGCTTTCTTT

size: NA
J: TRBJ2-1
length: 17
V: TRBV5-1
D: TRBD2
CDR3: CASSPGLAGGFGIEQFF
DNA: TGCGCCAGCAGCCCAGGACTAGCGGGGGGATTCGGGATTGAGCAGTTCTTC

size: once
J: TRBJ2-3
length: 14
V: TRBV7-3
D: NA
CDR3: CASSLEGSTDTQYF
DNA: TGTGCCAGCAGCTTGGAGGGTAGCACAGATACGCAGTATTTT

size: NA
J: TRBJ2-7
length: 16
V: TRBV6-5
D: NA
CDR3: CASSYSSQQYSYEQYF
DNA: TGTGCCAGCAGTTACTCTTCACAGCAATATTCCTACGAGCAGTACTTC

size: NA
J: TRBJ2-5
length: 13
V: TRBV12-3/TRBV12-4
D: NA
CDR3: CASSLSGVETQYF
DNA: TGTGCCAGCAGTTTATCGGGGGTAGAGACCCAGTACTTC

size: NA
J: TRBJ1-3
length: 15
V: TRBV19
D: TRBD1
CDR3: CASIPGQGPGNTIYF
DNA: TGTGCCAGTATCCCGGGACAGGGGCCAGGAAACACCATATATTTT

size: NA
J: TRBJ1-1
length: 13
V: TRBV12-3/TRBV12-4
D: NA
CDR3: CASSPGVGTEAFF
DNA: TGTGCCAGCAGTCCAGGGGTTGGGACTGAAGCTTTCTTT

size: NA
J: TRBJ2-5
length: 16
V: TRBV12-5
D: TRBD2
CDR3: CASGLGTSGAGETQYF
DNA: TGTGCTAGTGGTCTAGGGACTAGCGGGGCAGGGGAGACCCAGTACTTC